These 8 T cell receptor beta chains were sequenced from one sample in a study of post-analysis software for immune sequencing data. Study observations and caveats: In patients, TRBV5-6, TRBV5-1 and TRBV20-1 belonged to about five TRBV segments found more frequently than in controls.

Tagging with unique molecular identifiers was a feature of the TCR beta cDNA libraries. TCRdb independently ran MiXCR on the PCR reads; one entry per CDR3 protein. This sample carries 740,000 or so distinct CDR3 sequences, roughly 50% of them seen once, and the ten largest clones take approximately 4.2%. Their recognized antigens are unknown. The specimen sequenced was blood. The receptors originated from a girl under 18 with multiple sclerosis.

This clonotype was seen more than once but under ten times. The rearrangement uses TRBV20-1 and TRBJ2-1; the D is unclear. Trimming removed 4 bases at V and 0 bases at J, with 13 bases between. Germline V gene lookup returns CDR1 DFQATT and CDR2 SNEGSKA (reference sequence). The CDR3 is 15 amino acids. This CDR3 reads CSATEYPSSYNEQFF. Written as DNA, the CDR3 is TGCAGTGCTACCGAGTACCCCAGCTCCTACAATGAGCAGTTCTTC.

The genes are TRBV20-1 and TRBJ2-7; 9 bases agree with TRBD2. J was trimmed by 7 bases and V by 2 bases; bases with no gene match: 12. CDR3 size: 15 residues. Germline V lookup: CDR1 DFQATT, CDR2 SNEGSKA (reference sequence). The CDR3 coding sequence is TGCAGTGCTAGATCCCCTAGCGGGAATCCCTGGGAGCAGTACTTC. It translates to CSARSPSGNPWEQYF.

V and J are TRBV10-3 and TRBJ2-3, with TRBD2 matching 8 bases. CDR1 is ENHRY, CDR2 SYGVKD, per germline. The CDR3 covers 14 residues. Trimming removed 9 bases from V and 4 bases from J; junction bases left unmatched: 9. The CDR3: CAIATSAQADTQYF. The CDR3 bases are TGTGCCATTGCGACTAGCGCGCAGGCAGATACGCAGTATTTT.

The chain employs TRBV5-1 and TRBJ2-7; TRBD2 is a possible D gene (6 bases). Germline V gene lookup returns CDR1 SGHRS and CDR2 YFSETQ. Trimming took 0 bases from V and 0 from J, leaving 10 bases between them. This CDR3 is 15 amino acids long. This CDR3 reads CASSLVRGSSYEQYF. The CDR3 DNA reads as TGCGCCAGCAGCTTGGTACGGGGGAGCTCCTACGAGCAGTACTTC.

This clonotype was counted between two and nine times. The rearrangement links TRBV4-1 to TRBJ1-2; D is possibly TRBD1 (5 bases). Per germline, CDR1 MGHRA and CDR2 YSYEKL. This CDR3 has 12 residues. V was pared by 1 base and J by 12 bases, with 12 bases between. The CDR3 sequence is CASSQGQGGDTF. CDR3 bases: TGCGCCAGCAGCCAAGGGCAGGGCGGCGACACCTTC.

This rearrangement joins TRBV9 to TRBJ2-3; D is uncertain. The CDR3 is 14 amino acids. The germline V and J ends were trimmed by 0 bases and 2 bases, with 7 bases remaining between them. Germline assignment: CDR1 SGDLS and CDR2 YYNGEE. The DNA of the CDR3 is TGTGCCAGCAGCGTAGAAGGAACCACAGATACGCAGTATTTT. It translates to CASSVEGTTDTQYF.

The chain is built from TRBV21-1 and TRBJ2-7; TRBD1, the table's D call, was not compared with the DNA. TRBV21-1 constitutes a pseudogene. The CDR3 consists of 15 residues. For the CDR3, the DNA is TGTGCCAGCATCTGGGGGATGACACGGTCCTACGAGCAGTACTTC. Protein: CASIWGMTRSYEQYF.

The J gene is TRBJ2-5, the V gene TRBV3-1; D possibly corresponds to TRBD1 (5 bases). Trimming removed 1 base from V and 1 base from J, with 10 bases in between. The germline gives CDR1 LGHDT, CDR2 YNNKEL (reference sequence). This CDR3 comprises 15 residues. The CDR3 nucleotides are TGTGCCAGCAGCCAAGGAGTAGGGGCCCAAGAGACCCAGTACTTC. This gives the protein CASSQGVGAQETQYF.